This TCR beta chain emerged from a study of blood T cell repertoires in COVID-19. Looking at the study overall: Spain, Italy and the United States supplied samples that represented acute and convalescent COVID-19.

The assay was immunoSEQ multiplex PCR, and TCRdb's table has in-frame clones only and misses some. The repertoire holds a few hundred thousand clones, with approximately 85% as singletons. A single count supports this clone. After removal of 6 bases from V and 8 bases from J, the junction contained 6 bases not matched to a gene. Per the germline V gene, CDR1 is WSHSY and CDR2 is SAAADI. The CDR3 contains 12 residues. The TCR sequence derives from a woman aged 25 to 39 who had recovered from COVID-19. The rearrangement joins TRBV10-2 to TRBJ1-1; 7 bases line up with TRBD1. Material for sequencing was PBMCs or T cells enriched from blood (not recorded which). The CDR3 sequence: CASRTGTAEAFF. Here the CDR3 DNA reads TGCGCCAGCAGGACCGGGACAGCCGAAGCTTTCTTT.